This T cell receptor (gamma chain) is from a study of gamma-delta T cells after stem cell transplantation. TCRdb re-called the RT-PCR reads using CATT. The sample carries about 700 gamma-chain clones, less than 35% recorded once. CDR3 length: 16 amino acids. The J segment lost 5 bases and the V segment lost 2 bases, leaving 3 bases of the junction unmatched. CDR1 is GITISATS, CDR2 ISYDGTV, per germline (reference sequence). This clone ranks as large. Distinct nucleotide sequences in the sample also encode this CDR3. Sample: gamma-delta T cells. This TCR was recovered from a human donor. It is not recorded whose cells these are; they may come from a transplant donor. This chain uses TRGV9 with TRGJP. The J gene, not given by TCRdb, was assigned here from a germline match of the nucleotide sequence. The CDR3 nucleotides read TGTGCCTTGTGGGAGGCGAAAGAGTTGGGCAAAAAAATCAAGGTATTT. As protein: CALWEAKELGKKIKVF.